These 18 T cell receptor beta chains came from one sample sequenced in a study of T cells in Graves' hyperthyroidism and ophthalmopathy. RNA transcripts gave rise to amplified TCR beta CDR3 regions. HTBI primers were used for first-round RT-PCR of the TCR CDR3. Each CDR3 protein is one row after TCRdb ran MiXCR on the multiplex PCR reads. Seen here are nearly 600,000 distinct CDR3 sequences, approximately 15% observed once, and the top ten hold roughly 7.1%. The material sequenced was blood. The receptors were gathered from a woman aged 18-29 years with Graves' ophthalmopathy.

This clonotype was seen ten or more times. V gene TRBV11-2 combines with J gene TRBJ2-7; D is perhaps TRBD2 (5 bases). V was pared by 2 bases and J by 0 bases, with 8 bases between. Germline V gene sequence: CDR1 SGHAT, CDR2 FQNNGV. The CDR3 has 14 amino acids. DNA for the CDR3: TGTGCCAGCAGCTTACAGGAGGACTCCTACGAGCAGTACTTC. It encodes CASSLQEDSYEQYF.

On this clonotype: This may be a read error, as it is one base from a much larger clone. In DNA form, the CDR3 reads TGTGCCAGCAGCTTGGCCCTCGATCCCCGCACAGATACGCAGTATTTT. It codes for CASSLALDPRTDTQYF. The chain joins TRBV11-1 to TRBJ2-3; D gene ambiguous. V lost 3 bases, J lost 1 base, and 14 bases lay in between. Germline V gene lookup returns CDR1 SGHAT and CDR2 FQDESV (reference sequence). This CDR3 has 16 residues.

The chain carries TRBV20-1 and TRBJ1-2; D is perhaps TRBD1 (5 bases). The CDR3 runs 15 residues. Germline V gene lookup returns CDR1 DFQATT and CDR2 SNEGSKA (reference sequence). V shed 0 bases and J shed 4 bases, with 15 bases lying between them. CDR3 sequence (DNA): TGCAGTGCTAGAGATCCCAGGGTTGGGGCCTATGGCTACACCTTC. Protein: CSARDPRVGAYGYTF.

As regards this clonotype: At one end the junction does not follow the germline gene, possibly because of a read error. The chain has TRBV4-1 and TRBJ2-3, with 12 bases lining up with TRBD2. CDR3 length: 18 amino acids. Germline assignment: CDR1 MGHRA and CDR2 YSYEKL. CDR3 sequence: CASSRRPGTSGSTDTQYF. In DNA form, the CDR3 reads TGTGCCAGCAGCCGACGCCCCGGGACTAGCGGGAGCACAGATACGCAGTATTTT.

This clonotype was detected ten times or more. V and J are TRBV6-1 and TRBJ2-7, with 7 positions matching TRBD1. V shed 4 bases, J shed 3 bases, and the junction held 3 bases outside the gene matches. Germline V gene lookup returns CDR1 MNHNS and CDR2 SASEGT. This CDR3 has 13 amino acids. This CDR3 reads CASSARQGYEQYF. The CDR3 DNA reads as TGTGCCAGCAGTGCGAGACAGGGCTACGAGCAGTACTTC.

This clonotype appeared many times. V is TRBV6-1 and J is TRBJ2-7, with 7 positions matching TRBD2. V gave up 5 bases and J gave up 8 bases; unmatched junction bases: 9. Germline assignment: CDR1 MNHNS and CDR2 SASEGT. CDR3 length equals 13 residues. The CDR3 nucleotides are TGTGCCAGCAGTTTGCGACTAGCCGAGAAGCAGTACTTC. This sequence encodes CASSLRLAEKQYF.

This clonotype was counted a few times. The chain has TRBV20-1 and TRBJ2-7; unclear D gene. The CDR3 extends over 15 amino acids. V was pared by 3 bases and J by 5 bases, with 20 bases between. Germline V gene lookup returns CDR1 DFQATT and CDR2 SNEGSKA (reference sequence). The CDR3 DNA sequence: TGCAGTGCTAGGAGGATGTGGGTACAGCACGACGAGCAGTACTTC. This gives the protein CSARRMWVQHDEQYF.

The sample holds many counts of this clonotype. The chain is built from TRBV7-9 and TRBJ2-5; D not resolved. V was shortened by 1 base and J by 5 bases, with 14 bases between the two germline ends. CDR1 SEHNR and CDR2 FQNEAQ come from the germline V gene (reference sequence). The CDR3 has 15 residues. CDR3 residues: CASSLGPGGRETQYF. DNA for the CDR3: TGTGCCAGCAGCTTAGGACCAGGCGGTCGCGAGACCCAGTACTTC.

The chain combines TRBV4-1 with TRBJ1-4; no firm D call. Trimming took off 2 bases at V and 2 bases at J, with 15 bases between the two ends. This CDR3 spans 17 amino acids. In germline, CDR1 is MGHRA, CDR2 YSYEKL. CDR3 in amino acids: CASSQWTPDGTNEKLFF. The CDR3 nucleotides are TGCGCCAGCAGCCAATGGACTCCCGACGGGACTAATGAAAAACTGTTTTTT.

This clonotype came up many times. The chain uses TRBV18 and TRBJ1-1; D might be TRBD1 (6 bases). Deletions cut 0 bases from V and 0 bases from J, with 14 bases between. The CDR3 contains 17 residues. Germline V gene sequence: CDR1 KGHSH, CDR2 LQKENI. DNA for the CDR3: TGTGCCAGCTCACCACCGTTGGGGGCCTTTCTGAACACTGAAGCTTTCTTT. Amino acids: CASSPPLGAFLNTEAFF.

This clonotype was detected ten times or more. The CDR3, as DNA: TGTGCCAGCAGCCTCTCCTCCCTAGGGGGGGGGGAGCTGTTTTTT. It codes for CASSLSSLGGGELFF. This rearrangement joins TRBV7-2 to TRBJ2-2, with D possibly called TRBD1 or TRBD2 (6 bases each). The CDR3 sequence is 15 residues long. V was cut by 5 bases and J by 8 bases, with 18 bases left in between. CDR1 is SGHTA, CDR2 FQGNSA, per germline.

This clonotype was counted at least ten times. V and J are TRBV7-6 and TRBJ2-6; D is undetermined. Trimming shortened V by 5 bases and J by 2 bases, and 10 bases separated the two germline ends. Germline values: CDR1 SGHVS, CDR2 FNYEAQ. CDR3 length: 15 residues. The CDR3, as DNA: TGTGCCAGCAGCCGCGGTTTGGCTGGGGCCAACGTCCTGACTTTC. Protein: CASSRGLAGANVLTF. The full variable domain, its missing parts supplied by reference TRBV7-6 and TRBJ2-6, is GAGVSQSPRYKVTKRGQDVALRCDPISGHVSLYWYRQALGQGPEFLTYFNYEAQQDKSGLPNDRFSAERPEGSISTLTIQRTEQRDSAMYRCASSRGLAGANVLTFGAGSRLTVL.

The rearrangement joins TRBV5-6 to TRBJ2-3; TRBD2 matches at 9 bases. Trimming removed 3 bases from V and 5 bases from J; junction bases left unmatched: 19. This CDR3 spans 19 amino acids. Germline lookup yields CDR1 SGHDT and CDR2 YYEEEE. The CDR3 protein is CASSSPGTSIQNRGDTQYF. The CDR3 DNA reads TGTGCCAGCAGCTCCCCCGGGACTAGCATCCAAAACAGGGGAGATACGCAGTATTTT.

V gene TRBV20-1 combines with J gene TRBJ2-7; D is perhaps TRBD1 (6 bases). Germline CDR1 reads DFQATT; CDR2 reads SNEGSKA (reference sequence). This CDR3 contains 14 residues. Trimming pared 6 bases from V and 1 base from J, leaving 16 bases between. The CDR3 loop is CSASVLRGSYEQYF. The CDR3 bases are TGCAGTGCCTCTGTCTTGAGGGGGTCCTACGAGCAGTACTTC.

The genes are TRBV19 and TRBJ2-4; 11 bases fit TRBD2. Germline CDR1 and CDR2: LNHDA and SQIVND (reference sequence). CDR3 length: 18 amino acids. V lost 2 bases, J lost 7 bases, and 13 bases stayed unmatched. Here the CDR3 reads CASSINPGLAGGMNIQYF. CDR3 nucleotide sequence: TGTGCCAGTAGTATAAACCCCGGGCTAGCGGGAGGAATGAACATTCAGTACTTC.

Many counts were recorded for this clonotype. The chain combines TRBV7-2 with TRBJ1-2, with TRBD1 matching 11 bases. The CDR3 length is 14 residues. J gave up 8 bases and V 5 bases, and 7 bases lay outside the gene matches. Germline CDR1 is SGHTA and CDR2 is FQGNSA. CDR3 sequence reads: CASSRGDRGEGYTF. The DNA for the CDR3 is TGTGCCAGCAGCCGTGGGGACAGGGGGGAGGGCTACACCTTC.

The V and J genes are TRBV19 and TRBJ2-3; 7 bases align to TRBD2. This CDR3 comprises 15 residues. Germline trimming cut 8 bases from V and 4 bases from J; bases unmatched to any gene: 12. The germline gives CDR1 LNHDA, CDR2 SQIVND (reference sequence). CDR3 loop: CASHGGTSSPDTQYF. CDR3 nucleotide sequence: TGTGCCAGTCACGGGGGGACTTCGTCGCCAGATACGCAGTATTTT.

This clonotype occurred many times. The rearrangement uses TRBV20-1 and TRBJ2-1; the match to TRBD2 covers 11 bases. With V trimmed by 7 bases and J by 4 bases, 15 bases remained unmatched. The CDR3 extends over 17 amino acids. The germline CDR1 and CDR2 sequences are DFQATT and SNEGSKA (reference sequence). The CDR3 loop is CSGGAAPGLAGYNEQFF. Here the CDR3 DNA reads TGCAGTGGGGGCGCGGCCCCCGGACTAGCGGGTTACAATGAGCAGTTCTTC.